Each of the 13 T cell receptor beta chains below was sequenced from the same sample in a study of beta chain features in type 1 diabetes. The authors reverse transcribed all of the isolated RNA, so sequencing captured expressed TCRB transcripts. This table comes from immunoSEQ multiplex PCR, and its TCRdb copy is limited to in-frame clones, with some not included. The sample lists fewer than 65,000 clones, roughly three fifths occurring once. Sequenced: Tregs from blood. The receptors stem from a woman under 30 in good health.

The gene calls are TRBV19 and TRBJ2-4, with D possibly matching TRBD2 (5 bases). Trimming shortened V by 7 bases and J by 0 bases, and 13 bases separated the two germline ends. This CDR3 comprises 15 residues. Germline CDR1 reads LNHDA; CDR2 reads SQIVND (reference sequence). In DNA, the CDR3 is TGTGCCAGTACCGAGGGCTGGCTAGCCAAAAACATTCAGTACTTC. Translation: CASTEGWLAKNIQYF.

J is TRBJ1-6 and V is TRBV6-5; 10 nucleotides line up with TRBD1. The V gene end was trimmed by 4 bases and the J gene end by 7 bases; junction bases not matched to a gene: 1. The CDR3 totals 14 residues. Germline CDR1 reads MNHEY; CDR2 reads SVGAGI. CDR3 nucleotides: TGTGCCAGCAGTTGGGACAGGGGAAATTCACCCCTCCACTTT. Amino acid sequence: CASSWDRGNSPLHF.

This clone was detected a few times. The chain has TRBV5-1 and TRBJ1-1; 9 bases agree with TRBD1. V lost 2 bases, J lost 11 bases, and 4 bases stayed unmatched. The CDR3 has 12 residues. From germline, CDR1 is SGHRS and CDR2 YFSETQ. The CDR3 reads CASSLQGASAFF. The CDR3 DNA reads TGCGCCAGCAGCTTACAGGGGGCTTCGGCTTTCTTT.

V is TRBV7-8 and J is TRBJ2-5; the match to TRBD2 covers 7 bases. This CDR3 region has 18 residues. Trimming cost V 1 base and J 5 bases; bases outside gene matches: 16. Germline V gene lookup returns CDR1 SGHVS and CDR2 FQNEAQ. DNA of the CDR3: TGTGCCAGCAGCTTAGTGGATTTGCGGGAGTTCCCTGGGGAGACCCAGTACTTC. This codes for CASSLVDLREFPGETQYF.

V is TRBV5-1 and J is TRBJ2-3; TRBD1 is a possible D gene (6 bases). The CDR3 is 15 amino acids. The V gene's germline CDR1 is SGHRS and CDR2 YFSETQ. V was clipped by 5 bases and J by 6 bases, with 19 bases between them. The DNA for the CDR3 is TGCGCCAGCAGTTCAGACAGGCCCGATAGGGATACGCAGTATTTT. It yields the protein CASSSDRPDRDTQYF.

The chain joins TRBV18 to TRBJ1-1; D is perhaps TRBD1 (6 bases). This CDR3 is built from 13 residues. The V end was cut by 4 bases, the J end by 3 bases, with 9 bases between. Germline-derived CDR1 and CDR2 are KGHSH and LQKENI. The CDR3 spells CASSQGVDTEAFF. The DNA of the CDR3 is TGTGCCAGCTCACAGGGGGTGGACACTGAAGCTTTCTTT.

The gene calls are TRBV5-1 and TRBJ2-3; TRBD2 agrees at 14 bases. CDR1 is SGHRS and CDR2 is YFSETQ in the germline V gene. This CDR3 has 16 amino acids. The trim removed 4 bases at V and 1 base at J, leaving 2 bases unmatched. CDR3 sequence (DNA): TGCGCCAGCAGCCTGGGACTAGCGGGAGGCACAGATACGCAGTATTTT. Its translation is CASSLGLAGGTDTQYF.

The genes are TRBV5-1 and TRBJ2-5; 7 bases map to TRBD2. CDR3 length: 14 amino acids. The ends lost 7 bases at V and 1 base at J; junction bases unmatched: 7. The germline V gene has CDR1 SGHRS and CDR2 YFSETQ. The CDR3, as DNA: TGCGCCAGCTGCAGGCGGGGGATCCAAGAGACCCAGTACTTC. It specifies CASCRRGIQETQYF.

The chain joins TRBV29-1 to TRBJ1-2; 7 bases align to TRBD1. V trimming: 7 bases; J trimming: 0 bases; junction bases outside the gene matches: 14. Germline V gene lookup returns CDR1 SQVTM and CDR2 ANQGSEA. The CDR3 loop spans 16 amino acids. CDR3 nucleotide sequence: TGCAGCGGACTAACAGGGGCCCTCCATTCTAACTATGGCTACACCTTC. Its translation is CSGLTGALHSNYGYTF.

The CDR3 DNA follows: TGTGCCAGCAGCTTTTCATCCTACGAGCAGTACTTC. Protein sequence: CASSFSSYEQYF. This chain connects TRBV7-2 to TRBJ2-7; D uncertain. The germline gives CDR1 SGHTA, CDR2 FQGNSA. V lost 3 bases to trimming and J lost 1 base, with 4 bases between them. The CDR3 runs 12 residues.

The chain couples TRBV6-6 to TRBJ1-1, with no clear D. Germline V gives CDR1 MNHNY, CDR2 SVGAGI (reference sequence). The CDR3 consists of 12 residues. The V end was cut by 2 bases, the J end by 1 base, with 2 bases between. The CDR3 DNA sequence: TGTGCCAGCAGTTACCAGAACACTGAAGCTTTCTTT. Its translation: CASSYQNTEAFF.

This clone turned up a few times. The chain couples TRBV5-6 to TRBJ2-3; D may be TRBD2 (6 bases). This CDR3 is built from 14 residues. In germline, CDR1 is SGHDT, CDR2 YYEEEE. Trimming cost V 0 bases and J 8 bases, with 13 bases left between them. The CDR3 DNA reads TGTGCCAGCAGCTTGGGGGAGGTAGGGGTTACGCAGTATTTT. Protein product: CASSLGEVGVTQYF. Full variable domain (missing parts from reference TRBV5-6 and TRBJ2-3): DAGVTQSPTHLIKTRGQQVTLRCSPKSGHDTVSWYQQALGQGPQFIFQYYEEEERQRGNFPDRFSGHQFPNYSSELNVNALLLGDSALYLCASSLGEVGVTQYFGPGTRLTVL.

This clone was seen only once. The genes are TRBV27 and TRBJ1-5, with D unresolved. Trimming removed 3 bases from V and 3 bases from J, with 6 bases in between. The germline CDR1 and CDR2 sequences are MNHEY and SMNVEV (reference sequence). This CDR3 has 13 amino acids. The CDR3 DNA is TGTGCCAGCAGTTTTGTATTCAATCAGCCCCAGCATTTT. Translation gives CASSFVFNQPQHF.